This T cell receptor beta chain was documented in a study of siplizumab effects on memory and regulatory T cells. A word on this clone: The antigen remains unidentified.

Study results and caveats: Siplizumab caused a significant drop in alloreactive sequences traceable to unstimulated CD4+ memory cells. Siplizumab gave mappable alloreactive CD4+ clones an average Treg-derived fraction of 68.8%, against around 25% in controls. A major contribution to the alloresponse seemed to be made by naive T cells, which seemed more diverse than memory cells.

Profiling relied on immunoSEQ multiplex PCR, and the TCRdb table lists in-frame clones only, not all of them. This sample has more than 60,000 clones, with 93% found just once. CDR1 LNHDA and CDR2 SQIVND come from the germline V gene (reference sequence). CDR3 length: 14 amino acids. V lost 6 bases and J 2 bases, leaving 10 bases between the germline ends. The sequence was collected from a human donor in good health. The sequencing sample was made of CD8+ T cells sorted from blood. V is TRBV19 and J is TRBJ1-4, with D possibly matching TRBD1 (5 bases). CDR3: CASSLGGTNEKLFF. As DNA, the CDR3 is TGTGCCAGTAGCCTCGGGGGGACTAATGAAAAACTGTTTTTT.